These 26 T cell receptor beta chains came from one sample sequenced in a study of T cell repertoires in cytomegalovirus infection. Each CDR3 protein gets one entry after TCRdb re-called the reads with MiXCR. The sample has 680,000 or so distinct CDR3 sequences; roughly 36% are singletons. The antigens for these receptors are not known. This material consisted of cultured PBMCs, taken from culture after CMV antigen stimulation. The receptors shown here come from a human donor in good health (CMV status not recorded). Some clones in this sample may be carry-over from other donors' samples.

This clonotype was observed a handful of times. The chain uses TRBV28 and TRBJ2-3; 8 positions agree with TRBD1. The germline CDR1 and CDR2 sequences are MDHEN and SYDVKM. V dropped 6 bases and J dropped 2; count of bases not matched to a gene: 10. The CDR3 has 16 amino acids. The DNA of the CDR3 is TGTGCCAGCAGCCCAGGGACAGGCGGTTCCACAGATACGCAGTATTTT. Amino acid sequence: CASSPGTGGSTDTQYF.

This clonotype has only one observation. This chain links TRBV6-2 or TRBV6-3 with TRBJ2-6; D may be TRBD1 or TRBD2 (6 bases each). V gave up 5 bases and J gave up 0 bases, with 23 bases separating them. Germline CDR1 reads MNHEY; CDR2 reads SVGEGT. The CDR3 sequence is 20 residues long. The CDR3 region has the DNA TGTGCCAGCAGTGGGGGCGGGGAGGTAGCGGACAACTCTGGGGCCAACGTCCTGACTTTC. Its protein product is CASSGGGEVADNSGANVLTF.

This clonotype was found many times. The chain links TRBV7-8 to TRBJ1-1; D not certain. CDR1 SGHVS and CDR2 FQNEAQ come from the germline V gene. This CDR3 region has 13 residues. The V end lost 1 base, the J end lost 1 base, and 4 bases lay between the germline ends. The CDR3 bases are TGTGCCAGCAGCTTAGACAGGAACACTGAAGCTTTCTTT. It is translated as CASSLDRNTEAFF.

The table lists this clonotype with a few counts. CDR3 amino acids: CASSQGGQGYVSPLHF. The CDR3 DNA follows: TGCGCCAGCAGCCAAGGAGGGCAGGGGTACGTTTCACCCCTCCACTTT. V gene TRBV4-1 combines with J gene TRBJ1-6; D might be TRBD1 (6 bases). The CDR3 sequence is 16 residues long. Germline V gives CDR1 MGHRA, CDR2 YSYEKL. V lost 1 base and J 9 bases, leaving 16 bases between the germline ends.

V and J are TRBV24-1 and TRBJ2-7; 8 bases line up with TRBD1. CDR3 length equals 15 residues. The J segment lost 2 bases and the V segment lost 3 bases, leaving 5 bases of the junction unmatched. The germline V gene encodes CDR1 KGHDR and CDR2 SFDVKD. CDR3 loop: CATSDTTGAPYEQYF. The DNA of the CDR3 is TGTGCCACCAGTGATACGACAGGGGCACCCTACGAGCAGTACTTC.

The chain is built from TRBV6-1 and TRBJ2-7; 8 bases agree with TRBD1. The J segment lost 2 bases and the V segment lost 5 bases, leaving 5 bases of the junction unmatched. This CDR3 region has 14 residues. The germline V gene has CDR1 MNHNS and CDR2 SASEGT. CDR3 nucleotides: TGTGCCAGCAGTCGACAGGGGACGACCTACGAGCAGTACTTC. Translated, it gives CASSRQGTTYEQYF.

The chain links TRBV15 to TRBJ1-1; no firm D call. Germline CDR1 LNHNV, CDR2 YYDKDF (reference sequence). V was trimmed by 0 bases and J by 2 bases, leaving 4 bases between them. The CDR3 is 13 amino acids. CDR3 protein: CATSRDSNTEAFF. The CDR3 DNA sequence: TGTGCCACCAGCAGAGACAGTAACACTGAAGCTTTCTTT.

The genes are TRBV20-1 and TRBJ2-7; TRBD2 aligns across 7 bases. Per germline, CDR1 DFQATT and CDR2 SNEGSKA (reference sequence). The CDR3 is 13 residues long. The ends lost 3 bases at V and 0 bases at J; junction bases unmatched: 2. CDR3 DNA: TGCAGTGCTAGCGGGGGGTTCTCCTACGAGCAGTACTTC. Translated: CSASGGFSYEQYF.

V usage is TRBV6-2 or TRBV6-3 and J usage is TRBJ1-2; D is ambiguous. The germline V gene encodes CDR1 MNHEY and CDR2 SVGEGT. Trimming cost V 7 bases and J 7 bases, with 19 bases left between them. The CDR3 has 14 amino acids. The CDR3 reads CASTLSAGSGGYTF. In DNA form, the CDR3 reads TGTGCCAGCACGCTTTCTGCCGGATCGGGTGGCTACACCTTC.

V usage is TRBV7-9 and J usage is TRBJ1-6; D unresolved. Germline CDR1 reads SEHNR; CDR2 reads FQNEAQ (reference sequence). The CDR3 contains 14 residues. V was shortened by 5 bases and J by 13 bases, with 18 bases between the two germline ends. This chain's CDR3 is CASSPWEGPVPLHF. CDR3 nucleotides: TGTGCCAGCAGCCCTTGGGAGGGTCCGGTTCCCCTCCACTTT.

A few counts support this clonotype. The gene calls are TRBV4-1 and TRBJ1-1, with a tentative D call TRBD1 (6 bases). The CDR3 has 15 amino acids. Germline V gene data show CDR1 as MGHRA and CDR2 as YSYEKL. V shed 1 base and J shed 5 bases, with 14 bases lying between them. CDR3 loop: CASSQVPGARTEAFF. CDR3 bases: TGCGCCAGCAGCCAAGTCCCGGGGGCAAGAACTGAAGCTTTCTTT.

The sample holds a few counts of this clonotype. The chain couples TRBV7-9 to TRBJ2-7; 8 positions match TRBD1. The CDR3 is made up of 14 amino acids. CDR1 is SEHNR and CDR2 is FQNEAQ in the germline V gene (reference sequence). The ends lost 1 base at V and 3 bases at J; junction bases unmatched: 2. CDR3 coding DNA: TGTGCCAGCAGCTTAGACAGGGGGTTCTACGAGCAGTACTTC. It codes for CASSLDRGFYEQYF. Variable domain in full (rest from reference TRBV7-9 and TRBJ2-7): DTGVSQNPRHKITKRGQNVTFRCDPISEHNRLYWYRQTLGQGPEFLTYFQNEAQLEKSRLLSDRFSAERPKGSFSTLEIQRTEQGDSAMYLCASSLDRGFYEQYFGPGTRLTVT.

The chain joins TRBV11-2 to TRBJ2-1; 11 bases map to TRBD2. Unmatched junction bases numbered 16, after V lost 5 bases and J lost 7 bases. CDR3 length: 18 amino acids. CDR1 SGHAT and CDR2 FQNNGV come from the germline V gene. CDR3 protein: CASSPSLLSGRDANEQFF. The DNA of the CDR3 is TGTGCCAGCAGCCCCTCCCTTCTTAGCGGGAGGGATGCGAATGAGCAGTTCTTC.

This clonotype was seen more than once but under ten times. CDR3 in amino acids: CASSLFYGISYNEQFF. CDR3 nucleotide sequence: TGTGCCAGCAGCTTATTCTACGGTATCTCCTACAATGAGCAGTTCTTC. V is TRBV7-2 and J is TRBJ2-1; D remains unclear. In germline, CDR1 is SGHTA, CDR2 FQGNSA. The CDR3 is 16 amino acids. V was trimmed by 2 bases and J by 0 bases, leaving 11 bases between them.

V gene TRBV12-3 or TRBV12-4 combines with J gene TRBJ2-3; tentative D call: TRBD2 (7 bases). The V end was cut by 6 bases, the J end by 1 base, with 23 bases between. This CDR3 has 18 amino acids. DNA for the CDR3: TGTGCCAGCAGAACGGGGGGCCTGCTTTCCCACCGCACAGATACGCAGTATTTT. Amino acids: CASRTGGLLSHRTDTQYF.

This sequence joins TRBV7-2 and TRBJ2-1, with D unclear. Germline-derived CDR1 and CDR2 are SGHTA and FQGNSA. The CDR3 covers 11 residues. The ends were cut back, 7 bases at V and 8 bases at J, with 9 bases in the middle. In DNA, the CDR3 is TGTGCCAGCACCCTAGTCGATGAGCAGTTCTTC. Encoded protein: CASTLVDEQFF.

The rearrangement links TRBV4-1 to TRBJ1-4; maybe TRBD1 (6 bases). Deletions cut 4 bases from V and 8 bases from J, with 17 bases between. This CDR3 region has 15 residues. The germline gives CDR1 MGHRA, CDR2 YSYEKL. As DNA, the CDR3 is TGCGCCAGCAGCCCCCCGGGGGGGGCGCGAGAAAAACTGTTTTTT. It specifies CASSPPGGAREKLFF.

This sequence joins TRBV5-4 and TRBJ2-7, with D perhaps matching TRBD2 (5 bases). CDR1 and CDR2 (germline): SGHNT, YYREEE (reference sequence). The CDR3 consists of 15 residues. V lost 3 bases and J 0 bases, leaving 13 bases between the germline ends. CDR3 in amino acids: CASSSSTGSSYEQYF. In nucleotides, the CDR3 is TGTGCCAGCAGCTCCTCAACGGGGAGCTCCTACGAGCAGTACTTC.

The chain couples TRBV6-6 to TRBJ1-6; D remains ambiguous. Trimming stripped 4 bases from V and 12 bases from J, with 10 bases between. CDR3 length equals 12 residues. Germline CDR1 is MNHNY and CDR2 is SVGAGI (reference sequence). The CDR3: CASSLLGVPLHF. The CDR3 DNA follows: TGTGCCAGCAGTTTATTGGGAGTACCCCTCCACTTT.

This clonotype was recorded a few times. V usage is TRBV6-2 or TRBV6-3 and J usage is TRBJ2-5, with D perhaps assigned TRBD1 or TRBD2 (6 bases each). Germline V lookup: CDR1 MNHEY, CDR2 SVGEGT. Trimming took off 8 bases at V and 1 base at J, with 17 bases between the two ends. The CDR3 sequence is 15 residues long. In DNA, the CDR3 is TGTGCCAGCCTTGCTGGGGGGCAGACCCAAGAGACCCAGTACTTC. It yields the protein CASLAGGQTQETQYF.

This chain uses TRBV5-1 with TRBJ1-2; unclear D gene. Per the germline V gene, CDR1 is SGHRS and CDR2 is YFSETQ. This CDR3 has 13 amino acids. Trimming stripped 0 bases from V and 8 bases from J, with 11 bases between. CDR3 bases: TGCGCCAGCAGCTTGGCACTCTCGGGGGGCTACACCTTC. Translation gives CASSLALSGGYTF.

In this sample, this clonotype turned up many times. The CDR3 nucleotides are TGTGCCAGCAGCGCGGGGGCTAGTCGGTACAATGAGCAGTTCTTC. Translating it yields CASSAGASRYNEQFF. The V call is TRBV7-2, the J call TRBJ2-1; D perhaps matches TRBD2 (7 bases). Germline CDR1 SGHTA, CDR2 FQGNSA. CDR3 length equals 15 residues. V lost 5 bases, J lost 4 bases, and 15 bases lay in between.

This clonotype was detected ten times or more. The DNA is omitted, as the CDR3 cannot be located on it reliably, and the CDR3 follows TCRdb's listing. The V and J genes are TRBV28 and TRBJ1-4; whether TRBD1, the table's D call, matches the DNA was not checked. From germline, CDR1 is MDHEN and CDR2 SYDVKM. The CDR3 spans 15 amino acids, including both terminal residues. CDR3: CASSLFGSGREKLFF.

This clonotype has more than one count but fewer than ten. The chain carries TRBV10-2 and TRBJ2-1; 7 nucleotides line up with TRBD2. V lost 6 bases to trimming and J lost 2 bases; unmatched junction nucleotides: 4. The CDR3 length is 14 residues. Germline V gene sequence: CDR1 WSHSY, CDR2 SAAADI. The CDR3 is CASRRLATYNEQFF. Here the CDR3 DNA reads TGCGCCAGCAGAAGACTAGCAACCTACAATGAGCAGTTCTTC.

The J gene is TRBJ2-2, the V gene TRBV2, with TRBD2 matching 8 bases. V was pared by 2 bases and J by 4 bases, with 12 bases of the junction left unmatched. Per the germline V gene, CDR1 is SNHLY and CDR2 is FYNNEI. The CDR3 spans 18 residues. This chain's CDR3 is CASSEPRGGLDGTGELFF. For the CDR3, the DNA is TGTGCCAGCAGTGAACCTAGAGGGGGACTAGATGGCACCGGGGAGCTGTTTTTT.

This clonotype turned up a few times. The chain recombines TRBV12-5 with TRBJ2-7, with unresolved D. The CDR3 is 12 amino acids. Germline CDR1 is LGHNT and CDR2 is FRNRAP. Between the trimmed V and J ends, which lost 5 bases and 3 bases, there was a span of 8 bases. The CDR3 DNA reads TGTGCTAGTGGTCGCCGATACTACGAGCAGTACTTC. It encodes CASGRRYYEQYF.